The 31 T cell receptor beta chains below come from one sample, sequenced in a study of blood T cell repertoires in COVID-19. TCRdb's copy holds only in-frame clones and misses some; the assay was immunoSEQ multiplex PCR. The sample contains roughly 200,000 clones, 89% of which appear only once. Sequencing was carried out using PBMCs or T cells enriched from blood (not recorded which). The receptors shown here come from a woman aged 35 to 49 with acute COVID-19.

This clone was detected only once. This sequence joins TRBV9 and TRBJ2-3; perhaps TRBD2 as D (6 bases). Germline assignment: CDR1 SGDLS and CDR2 YYNGEE. The CDR3 contains 16 residues. Trimming stripped 0 bases from V and 0 bases from J, with 11 bases between. As DNA, the CDR3 is TGTGCCAGCAGCGTAGACGGCGGGACTAGCACAGATACGCAGTATTTT. It translates to CASSVDGGTSTDTQYF.

The chain is built from TRBV18 and TRBJ1-2; D is ambiguous. Germline assignment: CDR1 KGHSH and CDR2 LQKENI. Trimming stripped 3 bases from V and 3 bases from J, with 14 bases between. This CDR3 region has 15 residues. This CDR3 is CASSPGSGFDYGYTF. Here the CDR3 DNA reads TGTGCCAGCTCACCGGGCAGCGGATTTGACTATGGCTACACCTTC.

This clone was recorded only once. This chain uses TRBV3-1 (or the pseudogene TRBV3-2) with TRBJ2-5; D is undetermined. CDR3 length: 14 residues. Germline loops: CDR1 LGHDT, CDR2 YNNKEL (reference sequence). V was pared by 6 bases and J by 1 base, with 12 bases between. The chain's CDR3 is CASRHPRLQETQYF. The CDR3 nucleotides are TGTGCCAGCAGACATCCTCGACTCCAAGAGACCCAGTACTTC.

The genes are TRBV9 and TRBJ2-2; 10 nucleotides match TRBD2. Germline CDR1 and CDR2: SGDLS and YYNGEE. J lost 3 bases, V lost 0 bases, and 2 bases had no gene match. The CDR3 extends over 16 amino acids. The CDR3 sequence is CASSVASGGDTGELFF. As DNA, the CDR3 is TGTGCCAGCAGCGTAGCTAGCGGGGGAGACACCGGGGAGCTGTTTTTT.

The gene calls are TRBV9 and TRBJ2-3; TRBD1 might be the D (5 bases). V lost 0 bases and J lost 3, with 8 bases in between. Germline V gene data show CDR1 as SGDLS and CDR2 as YYNGEE. The length of the CDR3 is 14 residues. The CDR3 sequence: CASSVETETDTQYF. CDR3 nucleotides: TGTGCCAGCAGCGTAGAGACAGAAACAGATACGCAGTATTTT.

This clone was seen a single time. The V call is TRBV3-1 (or the pseudogene TRBV3-2), the J call TRBJ1-6; unclear D gene. This CDR3 contains 14 residues. V was trimmed by 0 bases and J by 4 bases, leaving 4 bases between them. The germline CDR1 and CDR2 sequences are LGHDT and YNNKEL (reference sequence). DNA of the CDR3: TGTGCCAGCAGCCAAGACAGATATAATTCACCCCTCCACTTT. It yields the protein CASSQDRYNSPLHF.

The rearrangement uses TRBV28 and TRBJ1-5; weak D call: TRBD1 (5 bases). With 4 bases removed from V and 0 bases from J, the gap between germline ends came to 16 bases. The CDR3 has 17 amino acids. Germline values: CDR1 MDHEN, CDR2 SYDVKM. The CDR3 DNA sequence: TGTGCCAGCAGTTCAACCACCCGGGGGGATAGCAATCAGCCCCAGCATTTT. This translates into CASSSTTRGDSNQPQHF.

This clone was detected once. For the CDR3, the DNA is TGCGCCAGCAGCGGAACCCCGGGACTAGCATCAGATACGCAGTATTTT. Amino acids: CASSGTPGLASDTQYF. The chain combines TRBV5-1 with TRBJ2-3, with 9 bases lining up with TRBD2. V dropped 4 bases and J dropped 4; count of bases not matched to a gene: 10. CDR1 SGHRS and CDR2 YFSETQ come from the germline V gene. CDR3 size: 16 residues.

This clone showed up just once. The chain has TRBV19 and TRBJ2-1; 10 nucleotides agree with TRBD2. Per germline, CDR1 LNHDA and CDR2 SQIVND (reference sequence). Unmatched junction bases numbered 7, after V lost 7 bases and J lost 7 bases. The CDR3 is 14 residues long. This CDR3 reads CASKSGRAENEQFF. The CDR3 DNA sequence: TGTGCCAGTAAAAGCGGGAGGGCCGAAAATGAGCAGTTCTTC.

This clone is a singleton in its sample. The J gene is TRBJ2-2, the V gene TRBV25-1, with 7 nucleotides matching TRBD1. The CDR3 sequence is 16 residues long. V was clipped by 2 bases and J by 4 bases; unmatched bases: 7. The germline gives CDR1 MGHDK, CDR2 SYGVNS. CDR3 loop: CASSEGPRGSTGELFF. For the CDR3, the DNA is TGTGCCAGCAGTGAAGGGCCCAGGGGGAGCACCGGGGAGCTGTTTTTT.

The chain links TRBV19 to TRBJ2-3; D perhaps matches TRBD2 (6 bases). CDR1 and CDR2 from the germline V gene are LNHDA and SQIVND (reference sequence). V lost 8 bases and J lost 5, with 14 bases in between. The CDR3 consists of 13 residues. As DNA, the CDR3 is TGTGCCAGTTCGGGACGGGAGCTAGATACGCAGTATTTT. It codes for CASSGRELDTQYF.

The J gene is TRBJ2-5, the V gene TRBV3-1 (or the pseudogene TRBV3-2); D is possibly TRBD2 (7 bases). V shed 1 base and J shed 0 bases, with 15 bases lying between them. Germline V gene lookup returns CDR1 LGHDT and CDR2 YNNKEL (reference sequence). CDR3 size: 17 residues. CDR3: CASSQGWGGGNQETQYF. The CDR3 coding sequence is TGTGCCAGCAGCCAAGGGTGGGGAGGGGGGAACCAAGAGACCCAGTACTTC.

This chain uses TRBV7-9 with TRBJ1-2, with D hard to call. The V end lost 4 bases, the J end lost 1 base, and 10 bases lay between the germline ends. CDR3 length: 14 residues. Germline V gives CDR1 SEHNR, CDR2 FQNEAQ (reference sequence). This CDR3 reads CASSSPLFNYGYTF. CDR3 DNA: TGTGCCAGCAGCTCCCCTCTATTTAACTATGGCTACACCTTC. Drawing the rest from reference TRBV7-9 and TRBJ1-2, the complete variable domain is DTGVSQNPRHKITKRGQNVTFRCDPISEHNRLYWYRQTLGQGPEFLTYFQNEAQLEKSRLLSDRFSAERPKGSFSTLEIQRTEQGDSAMYLCASSSPLFNYGYTFGSGTRLTVV.

The chain recombines TRBV4-2 with TRBJ2-5; possibly TRBD2 for D (7 bases). The germline V and J ends were trimmed by 4 bases and 4 bases, with 22 bases remaining between them. The germline V gene encodes CDR1 LGHNA and CDR2 YNFKEQ. This CDR3 contains 17 residues. The CDR3 DNA sequence: TGTGCCAGCAGCCCAAACCCGGGGGCTAGCGGACGAGAGACCCAGTACTTC. Protein product: CASSPNPGASGRETQYF.

V is TRBV6-1 and J is TRBJ2-2; 11 bases match TRBD2. The CDR3 contains 16 residues. Germline trimming cut 4 bases from V and 7 bases from J; bases unmatched to any gene: 8. Per germline, CDR1 MNHNS and CDR2 SASEGT. In DNA, the CDR3 is TGTGCCAGCAGTGTTCTAGCGGGGGGAAAGATCGGGGAGCTGTTTTTT. Protein product: CASSVLAGGKIGELFF.

The chain couples TRBV11-3 to TRBJ2-2; 15 bases align to TRBD2. The germline gives CDR1 SGHNT, CDR2 YENEEA. This CDR3 spans 16 amino acids. V lost 5 bases, J lost 9 bases, and 7 bases stayed unmatched. In nucleotides, the CDR3 is TGTGCCAGCAGCCCCGGACTAGCGGGGGGGCCCCGGGAGCTGTTTTTT. Translation: CASSPGLAGGPRELFF.

This chain links TRBV4-1 with TRBJ2-6, with 7 positions matching TRBD2. The CDR3 loop spans 19 amino acids. In germline, CDR1 is MGHRA, CDR2 YSYEKL. The junction had 9 bases not matched to a gene; V was cut back by 0 bases and J by 1 base. The CDR3 DNA sequence: TGCGCCAGCAGCCAAGAGAAGACTAGCCCGCTATCTGGGGCCAACGTCCTGACTTTC. Translating it yields CASSQEKTSPLSGANVLTF.

The CDR3 sequence: CASSASDRMNTEAFF. The CDR3 nucleotides are TGCGCCAGCAGCGCTTCGGACAGGATGAACACTGAAGCTTTCTTT. The chain carries TRBV5-1 and TRBJ1-1; 7 bases align to TRBD1. Germline loops: CDR1 SGHRS, CDR2 YFSETQ. J was trimmed by 0 bases and V by 4 bases; bases with no gene match: 6. The CDR3 is 15 amino acids.

The genes are TRBV7-3 and TRBJ2-7; D may be TRBD2 (5 bases). Between the trimmed V and J ends, which lost 0 bases and 2 bases, there was a span of 17 bases. The CDR3 runs to 17 residues. Looked up from germline, CDR1 is SGHTA and CDR2 is FQGTGA. The CDR3 loop reads CASSLTEAVSGPYEQYF. CDR3 DNA: TGTGCCAGCAGCTTAACCGAAGCGGTAAGCGGTCCCTACGAGCAGTACTTC.

The chain uses TRBV29-1 and TRBJ1-2; 7 bases align to TRBD1. In germline, CDR1 is SQVTM, CDR2 ANQGSEA. The length of the CDR3 is 12 residues. V lost 2 bases, J lost 5 bases, and 2 bases stayed unmatched. CDR3 DNA sequence: TGCAGCGTTGAAACACAGGGGTATGGCTACACCTTC. Amino acids: CSVETQGYGYTF.

The chain links TRBV28 to TRBJ1-1; 7 nucleotides match TRBD1. Losses at the gene ends were 2 bases for V and 7 bases for J; bases not matched to a gene: 7. CDR1 and CDR2 from the germline V gene are MDHEN and SYDVKM. CDR3 length: 14 amino acids. The CDR3 DNA reads as TGTGCCAGCAGTTTACAGACAGGGTACTTTGAAGCTTTCTTT. This translates into CASSLQTGYFEAFF.

This chain uses TRBV5-1 with TRBJ2-5; 7 nucleotides align to TRBD1. CDR3 length: 17 amino acids. V shed 0 bases and J 5 bases; nucleotides not matched to a gene: 13. Germline V gene data show CDR1 as SGHRS and CDR2 as YFSETQ. The CDR3 DNA reads as TGCGCCAGCAGCTTGGCTAGAGGGACAGAACTTGGGGAGACCCAGTACTTC. The encoded protein is CASSLARGTELGETQYF.

The chain is built from TRBV27 and TRBJ2-1, with TRBD1 matching over 9 bases. Germline-derived CDR1 and CDR2 are MNHEY and SMNVEV (reference sequence). This CDR3 has 14 residues. With V trimmed by 7 bases and J by 9 bases, 10 bases remained unmatched. CDR3 sequence (DNA): TGTGCCAGCAAAAGGGGACAGGGCGTGGTTGAGCAGTTCTTC. Translation gives CASKRGQGVVEQFF.

The J gene is TRBJ2-5, the V gene TRBV9, with D possibly TRBD2 on 5 matching bases. Trimming pared 3 bases from V and 7 bases from J, leaving 19 bases between. The CDR3 length is 15 residues. In germline, CDR1 is SGDLS, CDR2 YYNGEE. As DNA, the CDR3 is TGTGCCAGCAGCGCGGCCCCCGGGTCTGAGGGGACCCAGTACTTC. Its protein is CASSAAPGSEGTQYF.

J is TRBJ1-2 and V is TRBV28; maybe TRBD1 (6 bases). Germline CDR1 and CDR2: MDHEN and SYDVKM. This CDR3 has 15 residues. Trimming took off 5 bases at V and 8 bases at J, with 21 bases between the two ends. The CDR3 reads CASSKSTGPLGGYTF. CDR3 sequence (DNA): TGTGCCAGCAGTAAAAGCACAGGGCCTCTCGGGGGCTACACCTTC.

The V call is TRBV3-1 (or the pseudogene TRBV3-2), the J call TRBJ1-2; tentatively, D is TRBD1 (5 bases). V lost 6 bases, J lost 7 bases, and 27 bases lay in between. This CDR3 comprises 17 residues. Germline V gene sequence: CDR1 LGHDT, CDR2 YNNKEL (reference sequence). This chain's CDR3 is CASSSRVGAKLAPGYTF. The CDR3 DNA sequence: TGTGCCAGCAGTTCCCGTGTAGGGGCGAAGCTAGCGCCTGGCTACACCTTC.

This chain uses TRBV5-1 with TRBJ2-3; 10 bases align to TRBD2. The germline gives CDR1 SGHRS, CDR2 YFSETQ. CDR3 size: 14 residues. The junction had 3 bases not matched to a gene; V was cut back by 4 bases and J by 4 bases. This CDR3 reads CASSQLAGSDTQYF. The CDR3 bases are TGCGCCAGCAGCCAACTAGCGGGATCAGATACGCAGTATTTT.

The chain uses TRBV6-5 and TRBJ2-7; D might be TRBD2 (6 bases). The V end lost 7 bases, the J end lost 3 bases, and 7 bases lay between the germline ends. The germline V gene encodes CDR1 MNHEY and CDR2 SVGAGI. This CDR3 contains 11 residues. CDR3 coding DNA: TGTGCCAGCAACGGGGGCTACGAGCAGTACTTC. As protein: CASNGGYEQYF.

The chain employs TRBV5-4 and TRBJ2-1, with 10 bases lining up with TRBD2. CDR1 and CDR2 (germline): SGHNT, YYREEE (reference sequence). This CDR3 contains 13 residues. The J segment lost 15 bases and the V segment lost 0 bases, leaving 6 bases of the junction unmatched. CDR3 sequence: CASSLEREGRRFF. In DNA form, the CDR3 reads TGTGCCAGCAGCTTGGAGCGGGAGGGCCGGCGGTTCTTC.

This sequence joins TRBV29-1 and TRBJ2-1; 8 bases fit TRBD2. V shed 3 bases and J 3 bases; nucleotides not matched to a gene: 7. Per the germline V gene, CDR1 is SQVTM and CDR2 is ANQGSEA. The CDR3 has 15 amino acids. CDR3 nucleotide sequence: TGCAGCGTTGAGCCGGGACTAGAGAGCTACAATGAGCAGTTCTTC. Its protein is CSVEPGLESYNEQFF.

The chain employs TRBV6-5 and TRBJ1-6; unclear D gene. This CDR3 region has 14 residues. Germline CDR1 MNHEY, CDR2 SVGAGI. V was clipped by 3 bases and J by 9 bases, with 12 bases between them. CDR3 bases: TGTGCCAGCAGTTATAGTTCGGTGTTTTCACCCCTCCACTTT. It translates to CASSYSSVFSPLHF.